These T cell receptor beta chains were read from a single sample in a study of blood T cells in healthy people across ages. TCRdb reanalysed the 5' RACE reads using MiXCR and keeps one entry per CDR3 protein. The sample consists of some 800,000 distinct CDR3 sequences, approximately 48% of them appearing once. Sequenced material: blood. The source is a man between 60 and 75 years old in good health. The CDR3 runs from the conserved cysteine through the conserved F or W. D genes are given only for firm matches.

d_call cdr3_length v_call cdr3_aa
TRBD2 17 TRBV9 CASSVRPGTSGSNEQFF
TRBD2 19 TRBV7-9 CASSLAPASGVLSYNEQFF
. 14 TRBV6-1 CASSEQASWYEQYF
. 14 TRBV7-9 CASSFGQPSYEQYF
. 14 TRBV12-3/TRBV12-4 CASSLSRGASGYTF
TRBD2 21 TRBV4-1 CASSQVAGGTSGASSYNEQFF
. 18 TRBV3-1 CASSQDRADNTRTDTQYF
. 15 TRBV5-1 CASSFQAAGTGELFF
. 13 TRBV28 CASSSLLAYGYTF
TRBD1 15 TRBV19 CASSFMGQNTDTQYF
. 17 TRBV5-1 CASSLDGGASPNSPLHF
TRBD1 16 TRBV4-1 CASSQDRQGSYEKLFF
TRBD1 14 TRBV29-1 CSAVTGDRGQPQHF
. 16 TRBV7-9 CASSDGQWLAKNIQYF
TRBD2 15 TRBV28 CASSFIASGGYEQYF
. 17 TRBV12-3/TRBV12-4 CASRTITDHLSANVLTF